These T cell receptor beta chains were read from a single sample in a study of human T cells and chemical hapten exposure. TCRdb re-derived calls from the RACE reads in MiXCR, one entry per CDR3 protein. The sample records over 35,000 distinct CDR3 sequences, roughly a tenth being singletons. Specimen: whole blood, collected in connection with sensitization to the hapten diphenylcyclopropenone (DPC). Receptors were obtained from a young man with alopecia areata. Some clones in this sample may be carry-over from other donors' samples. Each CDR3 is given with its conserved first and last residue. D genes are given only for firm matches. Clone size is stated in some rows and not others, as once, few, many or a class when expanded.

>TRBJ1-2|many|TRBV11-2|.
TGTGCCAGCAGCTGGACGACGGGATCCTACACCTTC
CASSWTTGSYTF
>TRBJ2-3|.|TRBV11-3|.
TGTGCCAGCAGCTCCCCCGCAAATCCGGCCACAGATACGCAGTATTTT
CASSSPANPATDTQYF
>TRBJ1-3|many|TRBV7-9|.
TGTGCCAGCAGCGAAGTTCCTTCTGGAAACACCATATATTTT
CASSEVPSGNTIYF
>TRBJ1-4|.|TRBV14|TRBD1
TGTGCCAGCAGCCACCGGACAGGGGGCTATGAAAAACTGTTTTTT
CASSHRTGGYEKLFF
>TRBJ2-3|many|TRBV7-9|.
TGTGCCAGCAGCTTATTTGGGTCAGGAGATACGCAGTATTTT
CASSLFGSGDTQYF
>TRBJ1-4|many|TRBV18|.
TGTGCCAGCTCAACCGGGACTAGTCGCGAAAAACTGTTTTTT
CASSTGTSREKLFF
>TRBJ2-6|many|TRBV11-2|.
TGTGCCAGCAGCTTGCGGGGCTCTGGGGCCAACGTCCTGACTTTC
CASSLRGSGANVLTF
>TRBJ2-1|few|TRBV11-1|.
TGTGCCAGCAGCTTAATTATGACGGACAATGAGCAGTTCTTC
CASSLIMTDNEQFF
>TRBJ2-3|many|TRBV20-1|.
TGCAGTGCTCCTATCCTCCCAGTGAGCACAGATACGCAGTATTTT
CSAPILPVSTDTQYF
>TRBJ1-6|once|TRBV6-5|.
TGTGCCAGCAGTCCCGCCGTTAGTTATAATTCACCCCTCCACTTT
CASSPAVSYNSPLHF
>TRBJ2-1|.|TRBV29-1|.
TGCAGCGTTGACGAAGGTTGGGCGCAGTTCTTC
CSVDEGWAQFF
>TRBJ2-3|few|TRBV12-3/TRBV12-4|TRBD2
TGTGCCAGCAGTCAACTAGCGGGGACAGATACGCAGTATTTT
CASSQLAGTDTQYF
>TRBJ1-3|once|TRBV27|.
TGTGCCAGCAGTTTCCCGCTTACCCGGAACACCATATATTTT
CASSFPLTRNTIYF
>TRBJ2-7|.|TRBV19|.
TGTGCCAGTAGTGGCCGGCGGGACAAGTACGAGCAGTACTTC
CASSGRRDKYEQYF
>TRBJ1-1|many|TRBV7-6|.
TGTGCCAGCAGCTCGAACTCGGACAGATCGGCCACTGAAGCTTTCTTT
CASSSNSDRSATEAFF
>TRBJ2-2|.|TRBV13|.
TGTGCCAGCAGCTTAACCCAAGGGGAGCTGTTTTTT
CASSLTQGELFF
>TRBJ2-1|many|TRBV12-3/TRBV12-4|.
TGTGCCAGCAGTTTGAGTCTAGCTCAGAGGGGTGAGCAGTTCTTC
CASSLSLAQRGEQFF
>TRBJ1-4|many|TRBV28|TRBD1
TGTGCCAGCAGATTCGACAGGGGGAATGAAAAACTGTTTTTT
CASRFDRGNEKLFF
>TRBJ2-7|.|TRBV15|TRBD1
TGTGCCACCAGCAGAGATCGAGGACAGGGGTACGAGCAGTACTTC
CATSRDRGQGYEQYF